This TCR beta chain was identified in a study of response to subunit inactivated influenza vaccine. MiXCR, applied by TCRdb to the RT-PCR reads, yields one record per CDR3 protein. The sample includes some 570,000 distinct CDR3 sequences, 10% to 12% of them seen just once. These data were also filed under a second study, of T cells expressing NK-cell markers. That work adds: UMIs were included in TCR beta cDNA generated by 5'RACE template switching.

The sequence was collected from a man aged 50 to 59 who received an inactivated influenza vaccine. The sample was PBMCs from blood, taken on the day of vaccination.

The CDR3 bases are TGTGCCAGCATGTTGCCCCAGCACGGCTACGAGCAGTACTTC. Protein sequence: CASMLPQHGYEQYF. The rearrangement uses TRBV28 and TRBJ2-7; D call uncertain. The CDR3 is made up of 14 amino acids. V lost 7 bases and J 3 bases, leaving 16 bases between the germline ends. The germline V gene has CDR1 MDHEN and CDR2 SYDVKM.